These T cell receptor beta chains were read from a single sample in a study of blood T cell repertoires in COVID-19. TCRdb's table, derived via immunoSEQ multiplex PCR, lists solely in-frame clones and lacks some. The sample shows a few hundred thousand clones, approximately 75% of them seen only once. Sequenced sample: PBMCs or T cells enriched from blood (not recorded which). These receptors all stem from a man aged 40-50 years who had recovered from COVID-19. The conserved cysteine and the conserved F or W are not part of the CDR3 here.

j_gene,v_gene,len,CDR3aa
TRBJ2-1,TRBV2,12,ATKAGTVYNEQF
TRBJ1-5,TRBV19,12,ASSRTGSNQPQH
TRBJ2-7,TRBV27,13,ASSYDATSYYEQY
TRBJ2-7,TRBV15,11,ATSERTGTEQY
TRBJ2-1,TRBV5-1,10,ASSGSHNEQF
TRBJ1-6,TRBV14,13,ASSQMTGGRSPLH
TRBJ2-1,TRBV12-5,13,ASGPRTGITNEQF
TRBJ2-7,TRBV30,12,AWSGDRGAYEQY
TRBJ2-3,TRBV12-3/TRBV12-4,9,ASSWTSRQY
TRBJ1-1,TRBV30,12,AWIQPRAFTEAF
TRBJ1-3,TRBV9,12,ASSVGGTRNTIY
TRBJ2-7,TRBV7-9,15,ASSRSSGTGGVYEQY
TRBJ1-2,TRBV19,12,ASSIGGPRDGYT
TRBJ1-4,TRBV7-8,12,ASSQDRLEGKLF
TRBJ2-7,TRBV18,14,ASSPSPGGPIYEQY
TRBJ1-3,TRBV29-1,11,SVDSAERNTIY
TRBJ1-2,TRBV20-1,10,SAIDRAHGYT
TRBJ2-7,TRBV12-3/TRBV12-4,9,ASSLGGEQY
TRBJ2-2,TRBV23-1,14,ASRPLDRPGERELF
TRBJ2-4,TRBV30,14,AWSVTTPLAKNIQY
TRBJ2-1,TRBV11-3,12,ASSPGQGYNEQF
TRBJ1-2,TRBV5-1,12,ASSLEGTGPIYT
TRBJ2-3,TRBV9,12,ASSVDGRMNTQY
TRBJ1-5,TRBV19,14,ASSKDRDRGRQPQH
TRBJ1-4,TRBV19,15,ASSSPGTFRGGEKLF
TRBJ2-5,TRBV10-3,14,AIGGGRGRIGETQY
TRBJ2-1,TRBV5-6,13,ASSSGSGGANEQF
TRBJ2-7,TRBV2,10,ASRGRGGEQY
TRBJ2-7,TRBV29-1,10,SVEYQGNEQY
TRBJ2-2,TRBV29-1,14,SVDGDRGRGTGELF
TRBJ2-7,TRBV11-2,14,ASSLGSWEIGYEQY
TRBJ2-1,TRBV5-6,15,ASSLMGNRGAYNEQF
TRBJ2-2,TRBV18,13,ASHTGGLNTGELF
TRBJ2-1,TRBV30,11,ACSGSRIWEQF
TRBJ2-7,TRBV4-2,14,ASSQEGRGVTYEQY
TRBJ1-1,TRBV2,10,ATDRGNTEAF
TRBJ2-7,TRBV11-2,13,ASSPRTRIPNEQY
TRBJ2-1,TRBV19,14,ASRYLGTGTGDEQF
TRBJ1-2,TRBV28,14,ASSLLQIRGSDGYT
TRBJ2-7,TRBV3-1/TRBV3-2,10,ASSQDEVEQY
TRBJ1-5,TRBV18,12,ASSPRESGSPQH
TRBJ2-6,TRBV18,13,ASSFTGAGANVLT
TRBJ1-2,TRBV7-9,11,ASSSGTGKGYT
TRBJ1-1,TRBV6-6,12,ASRKQGGGTEAF
TRBJ2-7,TRBV27,11,ASSLWDRGEQY
TRBJ1-2,TRBV7-8,12,ASSLNRGSFGYT
TRBJ2-7,TRBV11-2,10,ASSSLVSEQY
TRBJ1-2,TRBV2,13,ASKPPGQGNYGYT
TRBJ2-1,TRBV28,13,ASSFRGGRGYEQF
TRBJ1-5,TRBV6-1,10,ASSEGGGPQH